These T cell receptor beta chains were read from a single sample in a study of yellow fever vaccine responses in identical twins. TCRdb independently ran MiXCR on the RT-PCR reads; one entry per CDR3 protein. The data contain almost 5,500 distinct CDR3 sequences, 70% to 90% of them singletons. The sequencing here drew on T cells from blood (PBMCs), unsorted or a sorted subset (not recorded which), taken before or after yellow fever vaccination (not recorded which). These receptors were obtained from a young woman who received the yellow fever vaccine. The CDR3 runs from the conserved cysteine through the conserved F or W. A D gene is named only where the DNA matches it firmly. Expanded clones get a size class; other rows say once, few or many, or leave the size out.

>TRBJ2-2|TRBV29-1|-|-
TGCAGCGTTGAACTCATCGACACCGGGGAGCTGTTTTTT
CSVELIDTGELFF
>TRBJ1-6|TRBV4-1|-|-
TGCGCCAGCAGCCAAGATTTTTCACCCCTCCACTTT
CASSQDFSPLHF
>TRBJ2-1|TRBV11-1|-|-
TGTGCCAGCAGCACTACCTACAATGAGCAGTTCTTC
CASSTTYNEQFF
>TRBJ1-1|TRBV7-2|-|-
TGTGCCAGCGGACAGTCTATTTGGGCTTTCTTT
CASGQSIWAFF
>TRBJ2-1|TRBV4-3|-|-
TGCGCCAGCAGCCAAGTGAATGGTGAGCAGTTCTTC
CASSQVNGEQFF
>TRBJ2-7|TRBV20-1|TRBD2|-
TGCAGTGCCCTAGCGGGTGGACCCTACGAGCAGTACTTC
CSALAGGPYEQYF
>TRBJ1-1|TRBV7-6|-|once
TGTGCCAGCAGCTTATACACGAACACTGAAGCTTTCTTT
CASSLYTNTEAFF
>TRBJ2-2|TRBV19|TRBD1|-
TGTGCCAGTAGTACCGGGACAGTCGGGGAGCTGTTTTTT
CASSTGTVGELFF
>TRBJ2-3|TRBV3-1|-|-
TGTGCCAGCAGCCGTCAACGTGCGGGCACAGATACGCAGTATTTT
CASSRQRAGTDTQYF
>TRBJ2-1|TRBV11-2|-|few
TGTGCCAGCAGCTTAGAGTCGTACTTGAGGAATGAGCAGTTCTTC
CASSLESYLRNEQFF
>TRBJ1-2|TRBV6-5|-|-
TGTGCCAGCAGTTACACCCCGTACGCGAACTATGGCTACACCTTC
CASSYTPYANYGYTF
>TRBJ2-1|TRBV12-3/TRBV12-4|-|-
TGTGCCAGCAGCATCTCTAGGGACGATGAGCAGTTCTTC
CASSISRDDEQFF
>TRBJ1-5|TRBV9|TRBD1|-
TGTGCCAGCAGCCCGACAGGGGCAAGCAATCAGCCCCAGCATTTT
CASSPTGASNQPQHF
>TRBJ2-1|TRBV29-1|-|-
TGCAGCGTTGAACGACAGGAGTCCTACAATGAGCAGTTCTTC
CSVERQESYNEQFF
>TRBJ2-1|TRBV13|-|once
TGTGCCAGCAGCGAGGGTCGGGATTCCTACAATGAGCAGTTCTTC
CASSEGRDSYNEQFF
>TRBJ2-7|TRBV12-3/TRBV12-4|-|-
TGTGCCAGCAGTTTATTGTTGGGCAGAGCCTACGAGCAGTACTTC
CASSLLLGRAYEQYF
>TRBJ2-1|TRBV11-1|TRBD2|-
TGTGCCAGCAGCAGACAGCGGGGGGACTACAATGAGCAGTTCTTC
CASSRQRGDYNEQFF
>TRBJ1-2|TRBV6-4|-|-
TGTGCCAGCAGTGGGTCGACAGGTGGAAACTATGGCTACACCTTC
CASSGSTGGNYGYTF